Here is one T cell receptor (beta chain) with its context. The CDR3 runs to 18 residues. Trimming cost V 1 base and J 1 base, with 16 bases left between them. The germline V gene encodes CDR1 SEHNR and CDR2 FQNEAQ (reference sequence). Authors' analysis steps: Junction-only sequences without quality scores were provided by ImmunoSEQ, so filtering was different. Clones were sequenced by immunoSEQ multiplex PCR, and TCRdb holds only the in-frame ones, with some missing. The V and J calls and the clone size are those of that table, but D and trimming were determined from the DNA. The sample yields under 1 million clones, about 92% seen once. These data are taken from a study of shared clonotypes between healthy human individuals. Naive-designated CD8 cells lacked CD45RO, were positively enriched for CCR7, and omitted terminally differentiated effector memory CD45RA+ cells.

The V and J genes are TRBV7-9 and TRBJ2-2, with TRBD2 as a possible D gene (6 bases). The clonotype comes from a man aged 30-40 years in good health. The source material was naive CD8+ T cells sorted from blood. CDR3: CASSLGIAVKRNTGELFF. The CDR3 region has the DNA TGTGCCAGCAGCTTAGGAATAGCGGTAAAACGGAACACCGGGGAGCTGTTTTTT.